This T cell receptor (beta chain) was captured by sequencing in a study of T cells expressing NK-cell markers. It was by 5'RACE template switching with UMIs that TCR beta cDNA was made. TCRdb reprocessed the 5' RACE reads, with one entry per CDR3 protein and no DNA. The table gives 200,000 to 300,000 distinct CDR3 sequences; the top ten clones make up 0.39% of it. The CDR3 length is 12 residues. The chain links TRBV12-3 or TRBV12-4 to TRBJ2-1; TCRdb's D call, TRBD2, is unchecked because there is no DNA. The sample taken for sequencing was blood T cells: a sorted CD56 or NKG2C T cell subset, CD4+ or CD8+ T cells, or bulk PBMC T cells (not recorded which). The receptor was isolated from a man between 18 and 35 years old in good health. The CDR3 protein is CASSLVAGGRFF.